Listed below are T cell receptor beta chains from one sample, sequenced in a study of graft-versus-host responses after intestinal transplantation. Method: immunoSEQ multiplex PCR; TCRdb's copy keeps in-frame clones and lacks some. The profile covers 45,000 or so clones, with 75% to 95% appearing a single time and about 4.4% taken by the ten largest. Source: PBMCs, taken 524 days after transplant. These receptors were obtained from a human patient who received an intestinal transplant, so some T cells may come from the graft donor. Each CDR3 is given with its conserved first and last residue. A D gene is named only where the DNA matches it firmly. Clone size is shown for a subset of rows, as once, few, many or a class of expanded clone.

CASSLGLAVQDEQFF,TGTGCCAGCAGCCTGGGACTAGCGGTACAGGATGAGCAGTTCTTC,.,TRBV5-8,TRBJ2-1,TRBD2
CASSSGTGNLFF,TGTGCCAGCAGCTCCGGGACAGGGAACCTGTTTTTT,.,TRBV5-6,TRBJ1-4,TRBD1
CATEAGTTYNEQFF,TGTGCCACGGAAGCCGGGACTACCTACAATGAGCAGTTCTTC,.,TRBV11-2,TRBJ2-1,TRBD2
CASSQDPVPGADTQYF,TGCGCCAGCAGCCAAGATCCGGTCCCGGGTGCAGATACGCAGTATTTT,.,TRBV4-1,TRBJ2-3,.
CASSPQGVAGSGANVLTF,TGTGCCAGCAGTCCTCAGGGCGTAGCTGGCTCTGGGGCCAACGTCCTGACTTTC,.,TRBV9,TRBJ2-6,.
CATSGDRAGNEKLFF,TGTGCCACCAGCGGGGACAGGGCGGGGAATGAAAAACTGTTTTTT,.,TRBV15,TRBJ1-4,TRBD1
CASSLNNRNEKLFF,TGTGCCAGCAGCTTAAATAACAGGAATGAAAAACTGTTTTTT,.,TRBV5-5,TRBJ1-4,.
CASSQASLETQYF,TGTGCCAGCAGCCAAGCTAGCTTGGAGACCCAGTACTTC,.,TRBV4-2,TRBJ2-5,.
CASSPLTTGGQDEQFF,TGTGCCAGCTCACCATTGACTACAGGGGGTCAGGATGAGCAGTTCTTC,.,TRBV18,TRBJ2-1,TRBD1
CASSAPGQTYEQYF,TGTGCCAGCAGTGCCCCGGGACAGACGTACGAGCAGTACTTC,.,TRBV27,TRBJ2-7,TRBD1
CASSYDYFTDTQYF,TGTGCCAGCAGTTACGACTACTTCACAGATACGCAGTATTTT,few,TRBV6-5,TRBJ2-3,.
CASSESTSGTFETQYF,TGCGCCAGCAGTGAGTCAACTAGCGGGACGTTCGAGACCCAGTACTTC,.,TRBV10-1,TRBJ2-5,TRBD2
CASSTTPTTGAFF,TGTGCCAGTAGTACCACACCAACTACCGGAGCTTTCTTT,few,TRBV19,TRBJ1-1,.
CASSLLGYSYEQYF,TGTGCCAGCAGTTTGCTAGGTTACTCCTACGAGCAGTACTTC,.,TRBV28,TRBJ2-7,.
CASSFLRRTSSYEQYF,TGTGCCAGCAGCTTCTTGAGAAGGACAAGCTCCTACGAGCAGTACTTC,.,TRBV7-2,TRBJ2-7,.
CASSISRGADEQFF,TGTGCCAGTTCTATCAGTCGGGGGGCGGATGAGCAGTTCTTC,.,TRBV6-4,TRBJ2-1,.
CATSSHRGSYNEQFF,TGTGCCACCAGCAGCCACAGGGGCTCCTACAATGAGCAGTTCTTC,.,TRBV15,TRBJ2-1,TRBD1
CASSYTGGFYGYTF,TGTGCCAGCAGTTATACAGGGGGTTTCTATGGCTACACCTTC,.,TRBV27,TRBJ1-2,TRBD1
CASSLASPGGHEQYF,TGTGCCAGCAGCTTAGCATCCCCAGGGGGCCACGAGCAGTACTTC,.,TRBV7-9,TRBJ2-7,TRBD1
CASSPTGLDGSYEQYF,TGTGCCAGCAGTCCTACTGGCCTGGACGGTTCCTACGAGCAGTACTTC,.,TRBV27,TRBJ2-7,.
CASSPPGAGEAFF,TGTGCCAGCTCACCACCAGGGGCGGGTGAAGCTTTCTTT,.,TRBV18,TRBJ1-1,.
CASSLGQGAGAFF,TGTGCCAGCAGCTTGGGACAGGGGGCTGGAGCTTTCTTT,once,TRBV5-6,TRBJ1-1,TRBD1
CASSQRSELADRWVQSSYNEQFF,TGTGCCAGCAGCCAAAGGAGCGAACTAGCGGATCGATGGGTCCAGAGCTCCTACAATGAGCAGTTCTTC,.,TRBV4-2,TRBJ2-1,TRBD2
CASSEKSGRGYTF,TGTGCCAGCAGTGAAAAGTCAGGGCGAGGCTACACCTTC,.,TRBV6-1,TRBJ1-2,.
CASGPGDSNEKLFF,TGTGCCAGCGGGCCGGGGGACTCAAATGAAAAACTGTTTTTT,.,TRBV5-4,TRBJ1-4,.
CASSTGTKQFF,TGTGCCAGCAGCACCGGGACTAAGCAGTTCTTC,.,TRBV9,TRBJ2-1,TRBD2
CASSQEPRGGQKAYTEAFF,TGCGCCAGCAGCCAAGAACCAAGGGGGGGACAGAAGGCCTACACTGAAGCTTTCTTT,.,TRBV4-1,TRBJ1-1,TRBD1
CASSSGTSNTGELFF,TGTGCCAGCAGTTCCGGGACTAGTAACACCGGGGAGCTGTTTTTT,.,TRBV27,TRBJ2-2,TRBD2
CASSPKSNSLAGELFF,TGTGCCAGCTCACCAAAGTCTAACAGCTTGGCCGGGGAGCTGTTTTTT,.,TRBV18,TRBJ2-2,.
CAGSRDGQTQYF,TGTGCCGGAAGCCGGGACGGGCAGACCCAGTACTTC,.,TRBV7-2,TRBJ2-5,.
CASSLAGPGVNTQYF,TGTGCCAGCAGCTTAGCGGGACCGGGGGTGAATACGCAGTATTTT,once,TRBV5-4,TRBJ2-3,TRBD2
CASSWPGQGGLLADNEQFF,TGTGCCAGCAGTTGGCCGGGACAGGGGGGACTACTAGCGGACAATGAGCAGTTCTTC,.,TRBV28,TRBJ2-1,TRBD1
CASSLMADPNTEAFF,TGTGCCAGCAGCTTAATGGCCGATCCTAACACTGAAGCTTTCTTT,.,TRBV7-3,TRBJ1-1,.
CAIRARGRTDTQYF,TGTGCCATCCGGGCCCGGGGTCGCACAGATACGCAGTATTTT,.,TRBV10-3,TRBJ2-3,.
CASSQDEKGYTEAFF,TGCGCCAGCAGCCAAGATGAAAAGGGGTACACTGAAGCTTTCTTT,.,TRBV4-3,TRBJ1-1,.
CASRRAAGKTYEQYF,TGTGCCAGCAGACGCGCGGCGGGGAAGACCTACGAGCAGTACTTC,.,TRBV6-6,TRBJ2-7,.